This TCR beta chain was recorded in a study of CXCR3-negative and CXCR3-positive naive CD8 T cells. Study results and limitations: Similarly elevated diversity marked both naive subsets, with memory CD8+ cells showing far lower diversity. Naive subsets did not differ in surface CD5, and TRB CDR3 properties served to infer TCR strength.

TRB cDNA was prepared as libraries by UMI-labeled 5' RACE. With the 5' RACE reads reprocessed, TCRdb shows one record per CDR3 protein and no DNA. This specimen shows approximately 88,000 distinct CDR3 sequences; the ten leading clones hold over 1.5%. Of note for this clonotype: Its antigen is unknown.

The CDR3 runs 15 residues. Germline loops: CDR1 SGHRS, CDR2 YFSETQ. This rearrangement joins TRBV5-1 to TRBJ2-7; TCRdb selects TRBD1, and the lack of DNA leaves this call unchecked. Sequenced material: naive CXCR3- CD8+ T cells from blood. Regarding subset: CD45RO-CCR7+CD27+CD95- naive CD8+ T cells lacking CXCR3 (TNR3-). The receptor was derived from a human donor in good health. Some clones in this sample may be carry-over from other donors' samples. CDR3 amino acids: CASSPLEGVGYEQYF. The full variable domain, completed using reference TRBV5-1 and TRBJ2-7, is KAGVTQTPRYLIKTRGQQVTLSCSPISGHRSVSWYQQTPGQGLQFLFEYFSETQRNKGNFPGRFSGRQFSNSRSEMNVSTLELGDSALYLCASSPLEGVGYEQYFGPGTRLTVT.